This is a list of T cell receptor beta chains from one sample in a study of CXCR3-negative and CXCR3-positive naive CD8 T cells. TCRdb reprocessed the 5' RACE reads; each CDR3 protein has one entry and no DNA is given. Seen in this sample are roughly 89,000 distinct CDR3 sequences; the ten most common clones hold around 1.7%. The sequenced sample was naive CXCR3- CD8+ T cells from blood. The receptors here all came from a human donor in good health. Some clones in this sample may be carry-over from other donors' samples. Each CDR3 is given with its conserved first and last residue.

CDR3 protein: CASSARRAELNNYGYTF
J gene: TRBJ1-2
V gene: TRBV9

CDR3 protein: CSARHRISYEQYF
J gene: TRBJ2-7
V gene: TRBV20-1

CDR3 protein: CASSQRDTGSSYEQYF
J gene: TRBJ2-7
V gene: TRBV7-9

CDR3 protein: CASSQGGQALQETQYF
J gene: TRBJ2-5
V gene: TRBV4-2

CDR3 protein: CATSFATASYEQYF
J gene: TRBJ2-7
V gene: TRBV15

CDR3 protein: CASSFPGTYGYTF
J gene: TRBJ1-2
V gene: TRBV12-3/TRBV12-4

CDR3 protein: CASSPVGAETISYEQYF
J gene: TRBJ2-7
V gene: TRBV7-9

CDR3 protein: CASSETGHYGYTF
J gene: TRBJ1-2
V gene: TRBV25-1

CDR3 protein: CSMARQGLTDTQYF
J gene: TRBJ2-3
V gene: TRBV29-1

CDR3 protein: CATSLRTDINTEAFF
J gene: TRBJ1-1
V gene: TRBV15

CDR3 protein: CATSWEGSSRGEQFF
J gene: TRBJ2-1
V gene: TRBV15

CDR3 protein: CSVTGIDNAGELFF
J gene: TRBJ2-2
V gene: TRBV29-1

CDR3 protein: CASSADREGYNEQFF
J gene: TRBJ2-1
V gene: TRBV23-1

CDR3 protein: CSVEFGGSYEQYF
J gene: TRBJ2-7
V gene: TRBV29-1

CDR3 protein: CASSFGPSTGELFF
J gene: TRBJ2-2
V gene: TRBV27

CDR3 protein: CASSPTGQAHRIDEQFF
J gene: TRBJ2-1
V gene: TRBV18

CDR3 protein: CASSDQASGRETQYF
J gene: TRBJ2-5
V gene: TRBV2

CDR3 protein: CASSLAPNLYNEQFF
J gene: TRBJ2-1
V gene: TRBV5-5

CDR3 protein: CATSRVYDTGELFF
J gene: TRBJ2-2
V gene: TRBV15

CDR3 protein: CASSIVGGVSYNEQFF
J gene: TRBJ2-1
V gene: TRBV19

CDR3 protein: CASRTRDRGRNEQFF
J gene: TRBJ2-1
V gene: TRBV12-3/TRBV12-4

CDR3 protein: CASRNPGLDGYTF
J gene: TRBJ1-2
V gene: TRBV12-3/TRBV12-4

CDR3 protein: CASTPCGTSGSSVVTPLEHF
J gene: TRBJ2-7
V gene: TRBV10-1

CDR3 protein: CASSSSGDYEQYF
J gene: TRBJ2-7
V gene: TRBV28

CDR3 protein: CSVEGPGAVNEQFF
J gene: TRBJ2-1
V gene: TRBV29-1

CDR3 protein: CASSLDSPRNEQFF
J gene: TRBJ2-1
V gene: TRBV5-6

CDR3 protein: CASSLDGLPTDTQYF
J gene: TRBJ2-3
V gene: TRBV13

CDR3 protein: CASSSDRINQPQHF
J gene: TRBJ1-5
V gene: TRBV12-3/TRBV12-4

CDR3 protein: CSVEDPTRPEKLFF
J gene: TRBJ1-4
V gene: TRBV29-1

CDR3 protein: CATTPRQGADEQFF
J gene: TRBJ2-1
V gene: TRBV15

CDR3 protein: CASSLPNFWDYGYTF
J gene: TRBJ1-2
V gene: TRBV7-2

CDR3 protein: CASSFVHTGELFF
J gene: TRBJ2-2
V gene: TRBV7-6

CDR3 protein: CSVGDRSNTGELFF
J gene: TRBJ2-2
V gene: TRBV29-1

CDR3 protein: CAWSSSGYNEQFF
J gene: TRBJ2-1
V gene: TRBV30

CDR3 protein: CASSPRGELNTEAFF
J gene: TRBJ1-1
V gene: TRBV6-5

CDR3 protein: CASSLWLARTDTQYF
J gene: TRBJ2-3
V gene: TRBV5-1

CDR3 protein: CASSYSPLAKNIQYF
J gene: TRBJ2-4
V gene: TRBV6-2/TRBV6-3

CDR3 protein: CASSSTGGSEQYF
J gene: TRBJ2-7
V gene: TRBV7-3

CDR3 protein: CASSDTDREDEAFF
J gene: TRBJ1-1
V gene: TRBV10-1

CDR3 protein: CASSHRAAGGTNEKLFF
J gene: TRBJ1-4
V gene: TRBV7-9

CDR3 protein: CSARGREDYNEQFF
J gene: TRBJ2-1
V gene: TRBV20-1

CDR3 protein: CASSVSSGTGPDTQYF
J gene: TRBJ2-3
V gene: TRBV9

CDR3 protein: CASSFDSVTYEQYF
J gene: TRBJ2-7
V gene: TRBV4-1

CDR3 protein: CASALAGGDTQYF
J gene: TRBJ2-3
V gene: TRBV28

CDR3 protein: CSVDQGATDTQYF
J gene: TRBJ2-3
V gene: TRBV29-1

CDR3 protein: CSARVRGSEQYF
J gene: TRBJ2-7
V gene: TRBV20-1

CDR3 protein: CASSYRYGAGTEAFF
J gene: TRBJ1-1
V gene: TRBV6-5

CDR3 protein: CASSPFRGAHEQYF
J gene: TRBJ2-7
V gene: TRBV11-2

CDR3 protein: CATSGTAKETQYF
J gene: TRBJ2-5
V gene: TRBV15

CDR3 protein: CASSSLGLVGGELFF
J gene: TRBJ2-2
V gene: TRBV7-9

CDR3 protein: CASSHPRGGNTYEQYF
J gene: TRBJ2-7
V gene: TRBV3-1

CDR3 protein: CASSLSRATEAFF
J gene: TRBJ1-1
V gene: TRBV27

CDR3 protein: CASSIRGRYSNQPQHF
J gene: TRBJ1-5
V gene: TRBV19